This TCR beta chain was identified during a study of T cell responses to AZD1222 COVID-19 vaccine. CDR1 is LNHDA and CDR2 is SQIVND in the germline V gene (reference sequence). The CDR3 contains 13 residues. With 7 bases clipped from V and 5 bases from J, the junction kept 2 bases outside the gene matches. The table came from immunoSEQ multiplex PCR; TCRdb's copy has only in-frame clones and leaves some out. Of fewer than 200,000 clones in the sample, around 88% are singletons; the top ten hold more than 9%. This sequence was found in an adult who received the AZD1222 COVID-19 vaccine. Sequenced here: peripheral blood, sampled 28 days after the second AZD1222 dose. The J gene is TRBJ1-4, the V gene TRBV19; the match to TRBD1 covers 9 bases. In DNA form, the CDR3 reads TGTGCCAGTAAGGGACAGGGAAATGAAAAACTGTTTTTT. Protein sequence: CASKGQGNEKLFF.